Included here is one T cell receptor beta chain sequence, with context. These data originate in a study of T cells expressing NK-cell markers. Study details: Sorted CD3+CD56+NKG2C+, CD3+CD56+NKG2C- and CD3+CD56-NKG2C+ T cells supplied TCR beta repertoires. The sequencing cohort of eight donors included seven HCMV-seropositive individuals and one seronegative individual.

One entry per CDR3 protein, without DNA, is what TCRdb gives after re-calling the 5' RACE reads. The sample totals 350,000 to 450,000 distinct CDR3 sequences. The sample was blood T cells: a sorted CD56 or NKG2C T cell subset, CD4+ or CD8+ T cells, or bulk PBMC T cells (not recorded which). This receptor was taken from a man aged 18 to 69 in good health.

Here the CDR3 reads CASSLQAGRNQPQHF. The rearrangement links TRBV5-1 to TRBJ1-5. CDR1 is SGHRS, CDR2 YFSETQ, per germline. This CDR3 spans 15 amino acids. The variable domain in full, completed from reference TRBV5-1 and TRBJ1-5, reads KAGVTQTPRYLIKTRGQQVTLSCSPISGHRSVSWYQQTPGQGLQFLFEYFSETQRNKGNFPGRFSGRQFSNSRSEMNVSTLELGDSALYLCASSLQAGRNQPQHFGDGTRLSIL.